The table lists the clone carrying this T cell receptor beta chain with a few counts. The target antigen is unknown. The data were taken from a study of OX40 agonist ivuxolimab in advanced cancers. As for the study in general: An anti-OX40 (CD134) antibody with agonistic activity, ivuxolimab, was administered to patients. Enrollees could have had prior anti-PD-1, anti-PD-L1 or anti-CTLA-4 therapy, which 35% to 40% had received. General study points: The average count of expanded clones was higher among CD8+ T cells than among CD4+.

Between the trimmed V and J ends, which lost 10 bases and 6 bases, there was a span of 18 bases. Germline CDR1 ENHRY, CDR2 SYGVKD. The CDR3 sequence is 14 residues long. TCRdb's copy holds only in-frame clones and misses some; the assay was immunoSEQ multiplex PCR. The sample has some 70,000 clones; more than 70% are singletons. Sequencing was performed on CD4+ or CD8+ T cells sorted from blood, taken in a trial of the OX40 agonist ivuxolimab. The source is an adult with an advanced solid tumor such as melanoma, head and neck, liver or kidney cancer. This rearrangement joins TRBV10-3 to TRBJ2-2; perhaps TRBD1 as D (5 bases). The DNA of the CDR3 is TGTGCCACGCTCACAGGCGCCGGTTCCGGGGAGCTGTTTTTT. Translated, it gives CATLTGAGSGELFF.